The T cell receptor beta chain described here comes from a study of cytomegalovirus exposure and HLA in healthy donors. Study as a whole: One earlier analysis, a look at about 179 million T cells, found roughly 110 million unique TCR beta sequences. Overall study results and limits: In a later analysis, TCR beta V- and J-gene trimming was associated with a missense DCLRE1C variant.

Points on this clone: Antigen unknown.

With 60 Vbeta and 13 Jbeta primers, the PCR was carried out. Data came from immunoSEQ multiplex PCR; TCRdb stores just in-frame clones and leaves some out. Of 150,000 to 200,000 clones detected, 84% appear once; the ten largest clones hold less than 2%. V lost 4 bases to trimming and J lost 2 bases; unmatched junction nucleotides: 2. Per germline, CDR1 KGHSH and CDR2 LQKENI. This CDR3 is built from 15 residues. The sequence was collected from a man in his late teens or twenties in good health and CMV-seronegative. The rearrangement uses TRBV18 and TRBJ2-1; 10 nucleotides line up with TRBD2. The sample consisted of PBMCs. Here the CDR3 reads CASSQAGGTYNEQFF. CDR3 nucleotides: TGTGCCAGCTCACAAGCGGGGGGGACCTACAATGAGCAGTTCTTC.